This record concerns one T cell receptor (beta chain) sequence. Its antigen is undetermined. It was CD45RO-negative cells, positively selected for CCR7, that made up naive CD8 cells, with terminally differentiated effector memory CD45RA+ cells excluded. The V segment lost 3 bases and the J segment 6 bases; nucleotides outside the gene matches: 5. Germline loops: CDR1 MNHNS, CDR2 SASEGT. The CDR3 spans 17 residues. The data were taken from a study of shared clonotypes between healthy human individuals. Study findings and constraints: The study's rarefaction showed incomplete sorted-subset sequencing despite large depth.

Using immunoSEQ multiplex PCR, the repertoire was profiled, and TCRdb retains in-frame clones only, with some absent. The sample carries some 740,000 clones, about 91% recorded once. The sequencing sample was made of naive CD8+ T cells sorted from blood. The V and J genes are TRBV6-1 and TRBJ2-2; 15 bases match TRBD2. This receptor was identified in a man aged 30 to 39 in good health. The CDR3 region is CASSDPGLAGGAGELFF. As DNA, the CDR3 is TGTGCCAGCAGTGACCCGGGACTAGCGGGAGGCGCCGGGGAGCTGTTTTTT.